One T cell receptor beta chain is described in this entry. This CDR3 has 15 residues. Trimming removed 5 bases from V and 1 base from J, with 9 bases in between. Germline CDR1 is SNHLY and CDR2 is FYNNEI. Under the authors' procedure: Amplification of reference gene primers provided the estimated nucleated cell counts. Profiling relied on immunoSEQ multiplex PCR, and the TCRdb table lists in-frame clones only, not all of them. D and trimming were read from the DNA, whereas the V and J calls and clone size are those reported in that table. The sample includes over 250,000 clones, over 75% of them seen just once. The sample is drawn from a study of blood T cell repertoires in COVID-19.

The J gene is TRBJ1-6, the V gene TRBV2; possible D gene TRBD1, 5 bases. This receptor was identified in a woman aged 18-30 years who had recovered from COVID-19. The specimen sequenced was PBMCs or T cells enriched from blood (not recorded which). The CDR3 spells CASSWGGSYNSPLHF. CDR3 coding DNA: TGTGCCAGCAGTTGGGGGGGATCCTATAATTCACCCCTCCACTTT.